This paragraph reports one T cell receptor (beta chain). The data originate from a study of blood T cell repertoires in COVID-19. Study details: The United States, Italy and Spain supplied acute and convalescent COVID-19 samples.

Original data processing: Reference gene primer amplification in the assay estimated nucleated cell counts. Produced via immunoSEQ multiplex PCR; TCRdb's table is partial and in-frame only. D and trimming come from the DNA, and the V and J calls and clone size come from that table. The sample includes approximately 210,000 clones, roughly four fifths of them seen just once. The sequencing input was peripheral blood. The receptor comes from a woman aged 45-59 years with active or convalescent COVID-19.

The CDR3 reads CATSVGTGARETQYF. CDR3 DNA sequence: TGTGCCACCAGTGTCGGGACAGGGGCTAGGGAGACCCAGTACTTC. The chain combines TRBV24-1 with TRBJ2-5, with 10 nucleotides matching TRBD1. V gave up 5 bases and J gave up 5 bases; unmatched junction bases: 7. The germline V gene encodes CDR1 KGHDR and CDR2 SFDVKD. The CDR3 spans 15 residues.